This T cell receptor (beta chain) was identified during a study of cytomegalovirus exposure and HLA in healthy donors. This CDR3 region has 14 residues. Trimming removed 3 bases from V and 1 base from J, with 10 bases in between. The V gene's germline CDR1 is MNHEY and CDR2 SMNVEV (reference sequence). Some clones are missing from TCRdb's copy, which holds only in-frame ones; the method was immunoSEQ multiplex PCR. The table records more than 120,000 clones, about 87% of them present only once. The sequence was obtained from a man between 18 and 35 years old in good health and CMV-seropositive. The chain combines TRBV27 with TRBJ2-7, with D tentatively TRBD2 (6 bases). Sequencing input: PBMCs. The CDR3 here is CASSFASESYEQYF. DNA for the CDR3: TGTGCCAGCAGTTTTGCTAGCGAGTCCTACGAGCAGTACTTC.